What follows are 3 T cell receptor beta chains derived from one specimen sequenced in a study of shared clonotypes between healthy human individuals. The table came from immunoSEQ multiplex PCR; TCRdb's copy has only in-frame clones and leaves some out. This table has around 2.5 million clones, over 85% appearing once. The sequenced sample was naive CD4+ T cells from PBMCs. Subset defined: CD45RA+ positively selected. The receptors were sampled from a man between 18 and 29 years old in good health. Some clones in this sample may be carry-over from other donors' samples.

CDR3: CASSSGTSGITGELFF. In nucleotides, the CDR3 is TGTGCCAGCAGCTCGGGGACTAGCGGGATAACCGGGGAGCTGTTTTTT. V and J are TRBV9 and TRBJ2-2, with TRBD2 identical over 13 bases. This CDR3 region has 16 residues. J gave up 5 bases and V 4 bases, and 5 bases lay outside the gene matches. Germline V CDR1 and CDR2: SGDLS, YYNGEE.

This chain links TRBV11-2 with TRBJ1-5; no firm D call. CDR3 length equals 15 residues. Germline assignment: CDR1 SGHAT and CDR2 FQNNGV. Trimming shortened V by 1 base and J by 4 bases, and 11 bases separated the two germline ends. CDR3 sequence: CASSLGRNRNQPQHF. DNA for the CDR3: TGTGCCAGCAGCTTAGGGAGAAACAGAAATCAGCCCCAGCATTTT.

This sequence joins TRBV6-4 and TRBJ2-7; 9 positions agree with TRBD2. The junction had 5 bases not matched to a gene; V was cut back by 3 bases and J by 5 bases. Germline CDR1 and CDR2: MRHNA and SNTAGT. The CDR3 length is 14 residues. CDR3 nucleotides: TGTGCCAGCAGTGAGCCTAGCGGGACTGACGAGCAGTACTTC. It encodes CASSEPSGTDEQYF.